This passage covers 13 T cell receptor beta chains from one sample sequenced in a study of blood T cells in healthy people across ages. The use of a sample-barcoded 5' primer and a J-beta primer mix characterized a second PCR of 7 to 11 cycles. TCRdb passed the 5' RACE reads through MiXCR, listing each CDR3 protein once. The sample records under 950,000 distinct CDR3 sequences, around a fifth being singletons. The sample consisted of blood. The origin of the receptors is a man aged 70 or older in good health.

This clonotype came up once. J is TRBJ2-3 and V is TRBV10-3, with 11 nucleotides matching TRBD2. After removal of 6 bases from V and 5 bases from J, the junction contained 4 bases not matched to a gene. The V gene's germline CDR1 is ENHRY and CDR2 SYGVKD. The CDR3 sequence is 14 residues long. The CDR3 reads CAIRASGRKDTQYF. CDR3 bases: TGTGCCATCAGGGCTAGCGGGAGGAAAGATACGCAGTATTTT.

The gene calls are TRBV9 and TRBJ2-3; 10 bases are a match to TRBD2. V was pared by 0 bases and J by 6 bases, with 7 bases of the junction left unmatched. Per the germline V gene, CDR1 is SGDLS and CDR2 is YYNGEE. The CDR3 covers 16 residues. The CDR3 protein is CASSVDGAGGSDTQYF. For the CDR3, the DNA is TGTGCCAGCAGCGTAGATGGAGCGGGGGGGTCTGATACGCAGTATTTT.

This clonotype was seen more than once but under ten times. The chain links TRBV15 to TRBJ1-2; D not certain. Germline loops: CDR1 LNHNV, CDR2 YYDKDF (reference sequence). CDR3 length equals 12 residues. The ends were cut back, 5 bases at V and 0 bases at J, with 4 bases in the middle. CDR3 region: CATSLPNYGYTF. The CDR3 DNA is TGTGCCACCAGCCTTCCTAACTATGGCTACACCTTC.

J is TRBJ1-2 and V is TRBV5-6, with no clear D. There are 15 residues in the CDR3. CDR1 SGHDT and CDR2 YYEEEE come from the germline V gene. V lost 1 base, J lost 0 bases, and 10 bases lay in between. This CDR3 reads CASSLRAGANYGYTF. CDR3 coding DNA: TGTGCCAGCAGCTTGAGGGCAGGAGCTAACTATGGCTACACCTTC.

This clonotype was detected a few times. The V call is TRBV5-5, the J call TRBJ1-4; unclear D gene. V lost 4 bases to trimming and J lost 8 bases, with 21 bases between them. The germline gives CDR1 SGHKS, CDR2 YYEKEE (reference sequence). CDR3 length equals 16 residues. The CDR3 loop reads CASSPGPDQSREKLFF. For the CDR3, the DNA is TGTGCCAGCAGCCCTGGCCCGGATCAGAGCAGGGAAAAACTGTTTTTT.

This clonotype was seen more than once but under ten times. The rearrangement links TRBV12-3 or TRBV12-4 to TRBJ1-6; 8 positions agree with TRBD1. V shed 7 bases and J 4 bases; nucleotides not matched to a gene: 3. This CDR3 region has 14 residues. The CDR3 reads CASKGQAYNSPLHF. For the CDR3, the DNA is TGTGCCAGCAAGGGACAGGCTTATAATTCACCCCTCCACTTT.

V is TRBV12-3 or TRBV12-4 and J is TRBJ1-6, with D unresolved. The CDR3 totals 17 residues. V shed 2 bases and J shed 0 bases, with 11 bases lying between them. The CDR3 DNA is TGTGCCAGCAGTTTATGGATCAGTAGCTCCTATAATTCACCCCTCCACTTT. This codes for CASSLWISSSYNSPLHF.

This clonotype was found a few times. The chain couples TRBV12-3 or TRBV12-4 to TRBJ2-3, with TRBD2 matching over 10 bases. Trimming removed 5 bases from V and 5 bases from J; junction bases left unmatched: 4. The CDR3 has 14 amino acids. This CDR3 is CASSTPSGRDTQYF. CDR3 DNA: TGTGCCAGCAGTACCCCTAGCGGGAGAGATACGCAGTATTTT.

The chain carries TRBV2 and TRBJ2-6; D is ambiguous. Germline V CDR1 and CDR2: SNHLY, FYNNEI. CDR3 size: 16 residues. Trimming left V 1 base short and J 0 bases short, with 7 bases between. The CDR3 is CASSEVRNSGANVLTF. In DNA form, the CDR3 reads TGTGCCAGCAGTGAAGTTCGTAACTCTGGGGCCAACGTCCTGACTTTC.

In its sample, this clonotype was seen a few times. The J gene is TRBJ1-1, the V gene TRBV6-2 or TRBV6-3; D is perhaps TRBD1 (5 bases). There are 15 residues in the CDR3. Germline CDR1 and CDR2: MNHEY and SVGEGT. Trimming took off 2 bases at V and 1 base at J, with 11 bases between the two ends. In DNA form, the CDR3 reads TGTGCCAGCAGTTACCCTCCGGGGGGGAACACTGAAGCTTTCTTT. Its translation is CASSYPPGGNTEAFF.

This clonotype has at least ten counts. V usage is TRBV7-2 and J usage is TRBJ1-4; no clear D. CDR1 SGHTA and CDR2 FQGNSA come from the germline V gene. The CDR3 contains 13 residues. Trimming pared 5 bases from V and 5 bases from J, leaving 9 bases between. CDR3 in amino acids: CASSLYPNEKLFF. The CDR3 bases are TGTGCCAGCAGCCTCTACCCAAATGAAAAACTGTTTTTT.

The chain recombines TRBV12-3 or TRBV12-4 with TRBJ2-5, with 11 bases identical to TRBD1. The CDR3 spans 15 residues. Germline trimming cut 1 base from V and 5 bases from J; bases unmatched to any gene: 3. DNA for the CDR3: TGTGCCAGCAGTTTAGGGACAGGGGGCGTCGAGACCCAGTACTTC. Translation: CASSLGTGGVETQYF.

This chain uses TRBV4-1 with TRBJ2-3; D is ambiguous. The ends were cut back, 0 bases at V and 4 bases at J, with 14 bases in the middle. The CDR3 length is 16 residues. Germline lookup yields CDR1 MGHRA and CDR2 YSYEKL. CDR3 amino acids: CASSQDVNPASDTQYF. As DNA, the CDR3 is TGCGCCAGCAGCCAAGATGTGAACCCAGCGTCAGATACGCAGTATTTT.